One and the same sample provided the 5 T cell receptor beta chains below, sequenced in a study of STAT5B mutations in CD4+ large granular lymphocyte leukemia. TCRdb's copy holds only in-frame clones and misses some; the assay was immunoSEQ multiplex PCR. The data contain about 33,000 clones, around 74% of them singletons. Sequencing was done on a sample of CD4+ T cells from blood buffy coats. The receptors here all came from a human donor in good health.

The chain employs TRBV10-2 and TRBJ2-3; 10 bases map to TRBD1. Germline V CDR1 and CDR2: WSHSY, SAAADI. The CDR3 totals 17 residues. Trimming took 6 bases from V and 0 from J; bases not matched to a gene: 9. CDR3 sequence reads: CASRMTGGGGSTDTQYF. Here the CDR3 DNA reads TGCGCCAGCAGGATGACAGGGGGCGGAGGTAGCACAGATACGCAGTATTTT.

This chain connects TRBV5-1 to TRBJ2-2; 8 bases align to TRBD2. The CDR3 loop spans 16 amino acids. Trimming removed 3 bases from V and 0 bases from J; junction bases left unmatched: 4. The germline V gene encodes CDR1 SGHRS and CDR2 YFSETQ. Written as DNA, the CDR3 is TGCGCCAGCAGCTCGGGAGGGGGGGCGAACACCGGGGAGCTGTTTTTT. It translates to CASSSGGGANTGELFF.

This clone was seen a few times. The chain is built from TRBV27 and TRBJ2-7, with unresolved D. The CDR3 contains 14 residues. The V end was cut by 5 bases, the J end by 0 bases, with 11 bases between. Germline CDR1 reads MNHEY; CDR2 reads SMNVEV (reference sequence). The CDR3 coding sequence is TGTGCCAGCAGTCGGAGCTGGGACTCCTACGAGCAGTACTTC. As protein: CASSRSWDSYEQYF.

This clone was observed a single time. The V gene is TRBV27, the J gene TRBJ2-3; either TRBD1 or TRBD2 may supply D (5 bases each). V lost 4 bases to trimming and J lost 2 bases, with 13 bases between them. This CDR3 comprises 15 residues. Germline V gives CDR1 MNHEY, CDR2 SMNVEV (reference sequence). The CDR3 DNA reads TGTGCCAGCAGTTCGGGGCAGGGATTCACAGATACGCAGTATTTT. Protein sequence: CASSSGQGFTDTQYF.

V is TRBV19 and J is TRBJ1-1; D remains ambiguous. V lost 3 bases and J lost 3, with 5 bases in between. This CDR3 is built from 12 residues. In germline, CDR1 is LNHDA, CDR2 SQIVND (reference sequence). The CDR3 spells CASSMRDTEAFF. CDR3 in DNA: TGTGCCAGTAGTATGAGGGACACTGAAGCTTTCTTT.